These 32 T cell receptor beta chains were sequenced from one sample in a study of blood T cell repertoires in COVID-19. Sequencing was performed with immunoSEQ multiplex PCR; in TCRdb, only in-frame clones are kept and a portion is missing. Found here are about 350,000 clones, approximately 88% of them singletons; the top ten hold around 10%. Sequenced input: peripheral blood. The receptors were gathered from a man aged 25-40 years with COVID-19, enrolled during active disease.

Note on this clone: In the same sample, other DNA sequences code for this CDR3. The J gene is TRBJ1-1, the V gene TRBV18; D not certain. V gave up 2 bases and J gave up 1 base, with 5 bases separating them. The CDR3 runs 13 residues. Germline V gene lookup returns CDR1 KGHSH and CDR2 LQKENI. CDR3 amino acids: CASSPAENTEAFF. The DNA of the CDR3 is TGTGCCAGCTCACCAGCGGAGAACACTGAAGCTTTCTTT.

V and J are TRBV7-3 and TRBJ2-3; the match to TRBD2 covers 14 bases. Germline trimming cut 5 bases from V and 1 base from J; bases unmatched to any gene: 5. Germline V gene lookup returns CDR1 SGHTA and CDR2 FQGTGA. The CDR3 length is 17 residues. The CDR3 DNA follows: TGTGCCAGCAGCCGTCGGACTAGCGGGGGGCGCACAGATACGCAGTATTTT. Its translation is CASSRRTSGGRTDTQYF.

The chain recombines TRBV4-2 with TRBJ2-5, with D possibly being TRBD1 (5 bases). V shed 0 bases and J shed 7 bases, with 15 bases lying between them. CDR3 length: 15 amino acids. The germline CDR1 and CDR2 sequences are LGHNA and YNFKEQ. The CDR3 DNA follows: TGTGCCAGCAGCCAAGAAATAGGGGCTTATTTGACCCAGTACTTC. Its protein is CASSQEIGAYLTQYF.

V gene TRBV6-5 combines with J gene TRBJ1-2; a possible D gene is TRBD1 (5 bases). The CDR3 spans 16 residues. Germline-derived CDR1 and CDR2 are MNHEY and SVGAGI. The V gene lost 0 bases and the J gene lost 3 bases, with 14 bases spanning the gap. The CDR3 DNA reads TGTGCCAGCAGTTACTCTGGGGGAGGCGGCCACTATGGCTACACCTTC. Its protein is CASSYSGGGGHYGYTF.

The rearrangement links TRBV2 to TRBJ2-1; 10 bases match TRBD1. This CDR3 has 14 residues. Germline values: CDR1 SNHLY, CDR2 FYNNEI. The J segment lost 6 bases and the V segment lost 8 bases, leaving 7 bases of the junction unmatched. DNA for the CDR3: TGTGCCAGCCTAGGAGGGACAGGGGCCAATGAGCAGTTCTTC. Its translation: CASLGGTGANEQFF.

The rearrangement links TRBV5-1 to TRBJ1-1, with unresolved D. Between the trimmed V and J ends, which lost 2 bases and 4 bases, there was a span of 12 bases. The CDR3 is made up of 14 amino acids. Germline V gene lookup returns CDR1 SGHRS and CDR2 YFSETQ. CDR3 region: CASSFNTEGTEAFF. The CDR3 region has the DNA TGCGCCAGCAGCTTCAACACAGAGGGCACTGAAGCTTTCTTT.

The chain carries TRBV3-1 (or the pseudogene TRBV3-2) and TRBJ2-7, with 7 bases identical to TRBD1. The ends lost 7 bases at V and 4 bases at J; junction bases unmatched: 7. The CDR3 contains 13 residues. In germline, CDR1 is LGHDT, CDR2 YNNKEL (reference sequence). CDR3 sequence reads: CASKQGQTYEQYF. CDR3 sequence (DNA): TGTGCCAGCAAACAGGGGCAGACATACGAGCAGTACTTC.

This clone was observed a few times. The chain carries TRBV4-1 and TRBJ1-3; TRBD1 matches 8 bases. Germline V gives CDR1 MGHRA, CDR2 YSYEKL. The length of the CDR3 is 15 residues. The V segment lost 2 bases and the J segment 1 base; nucleotides outside the gene matches: 1. The CDR3 sequence is CASSQQGASGNTIYF. CDR3 in DNA: TGCGCCAGCAGCCAACAGGGGGCGTCTGGAAACACCATATATTTT.

This clone was counted a single time. The V gene is TRBV18, the J gene TRBJ1-4, with 7 bases lining up with TRBD1. The CDR3 contains 16 residues. The germline V gene has CDR1 KGHSH and CDR2 LQKENI. With 4 bases clipped from V and 0 bases from J, the junction kept 5 bases outside the gene matches. The DNA for the CDR3 is TGTGCCAGCTCACTTAGGACAGGCACAACTAATGAAAAACTGTTTTTT. Its protein product is CASSLRTGTTNEKLFF.

The chain links TRBV19 to TRBJ2-5, with D maybe TRBD2 (6 bases). The germline CDR1 and CDR2 sequences are LNHDA and SQIVND (reference sequence). Deletions cut 5 bases from V and 4 bases from J, with 14 bases between. The length of the CDR3 is 14 residues. In DNA, the CDR3 is TGTGCCAGTAGTTGGGACTTACGCGGAGAGACCCAGTACTTC. It specifies CASSWDLRGETQYF.

The chain is built from TRBV19 and TRBJ2-3; 9 bases are a match to TRBD1. The germline gives CDR1 LNHDA, CDR2 SQIVND (reference sequence). The CDR3 extends over 14 amino acids. The ends lost 7 bases at V and 5 bases at J; junction bases unmatched: 7. The CDR3, as DNA: TGTGCCAGTACCCGACAGGGGGTAGGAGATACGCAGTATTTT. Protein: CASTRQGVGDTQYF.

The rearrangement links TRBV7-8 to TRBJ2-1; 9 bases are shared with TRBD2. Germline-derived CDR1 and CDR2 are SGHVS and FQNEAQ. This CDR3 is 18 amino acids long. Losses at the gene ends were 0 bases for V and 2 bases for J; bases not matched to a gene: 8. CDR3 region: CASSLALIAGVAYNEQFF. CDR3 nucleotide sequence: TGTGCCAGCAGCTTAGCGCTAATAGCGGGAGTTGCCTACAATGAGCAGTTCTTC.

The genes are TRBV14 and TRBJ2-7; D ambiguous. Germline V gene lookup returns CDR1 SGHDN and CDR2 FVKESK. The CDR3 totals 13 residues. V gave up 0 bases and J gave up 7 bases, with 10 bases separating them. CDR3 nucleotides: TGTGCCAGCAGCCAAGATATTATGACAGAGCAGTACTTC. Amino acid sequence: CASSQDIMTEQYF.

This clone was observed many times. The chain combines TRBV7-8 with TRBJ1-2; 7 nucleotides match TRBD1. The CDR3 is 15 amino acids. V shed 5 bases, J shed 4 bases, and the junction held 10 bases outside the gene matches. Germline V lookup: CDR1 SGHVS, CDR2 FQNEAQ. The chain's CDR3 is CASSPRQGFGYGYTF. In DNA, the CDR3 is TGTGCCAGCAGCCCCCGACAGGGCTTCGGCTATGGCTACACCTTC.

The chain carries TRBV18 and TRBJ2-5; 12 bases line up with TRBD2. CDR1 and CDR2 from the germline V gene are KGHSH and LQKENI. Unmatched junction bases numbered 7, after V lost 2 bases and J lost 9 bases. This CDR3 is built from 15 residues. The CDR3 bases are TGTGCCAGCTCACCAAAACTAGCGGGAGGTCCATCCCAGTACTTC. It is translated as CASSPKLAGGPSQYF.

V is TRBV7-2 and J is TRBJ2-1; the match to TRBD2 covers 8 bases. V dropped 4 bases and J dropped 7; count of bases not matched to a gene: 12. The CDR3 spans 16 residues. Germline V gene lookup returns CDR1 SGHTA and CDR2 FQGNSA. In nucleotides, the CDR3 is TGTGCCAGCAGCTCGATAAGTCGGGGGGGCCGGAATGAGCAGTTCTTC. Translating it yields CASSSISRGGRNEQFF.

The genes are TRBV24-1 and TRBJ2-2; 9 positions match TRBD1. CDR1 is KGHDR, CDR2 SFDVKD, per germline. The V gene end was trimmed by 7 bases and the J gene end by 2 bases; junction bases not matched to a gene: 10. The CDR3 contains 17 residues. The CDR3 protein is CATSHTGGAYNTGELFF. The CDR3 nucleotides read TGTGCCACCAGCCATACAGGGGGCGCTTATAACACCGGGGAGCTGTTTTTT.

The gene calls are TRBV19 and TRBJ2-5; 8 positions match TRBD2. Germline CDR1 and CDR2: LNHDA and SQIVND (reference sequence). The V segment lost 4 bases and the J segment 2 bases; nucleotides outside the gene matches: 6. CDR3 length: 15 amino acids. In nucleotides, the CDR3 is TGTGCCAGTAGTAACCCCGGGGGGGTACAAGAGACCCAGTACTTC. Translating it yields CASSNPGGVQETQYF.

V is TRBV5-4 and J is TRBJ2-1; TRBD2 matches at 7 bases. This CDR3 has 15 amino acids. J lost 0 bases, V lost 4 bases, and 4 bases had no gene match. Germline V gives CDR1 SGHNT, CDR2 YYREEE (reference sequence). DNA for the CDR3: TGTGCCAGCAGCGAGACTAGCAGCTCCTACAATGAGCAGTTCTTC. The encoded protein is CASSETSSSYNEQFF.

This rearrangement joins TRBV19 to TRBJ1-6, with TRBD1 identical over 9 bases. The CDR3 runs to 17 residues. V lost 5 bases, J lost 7 bases, and 12 bases stayed unmatched. The germline gives CDR1 LNHDA, CDR2 SQIVND (reference sequence). The DNA of the CDR3 is TGTGCCAGTAGTGCGCTATCTATCGGGACAGGGAATTCACCCCTCCACTTT. Its protein is CASSALSIGTGNSPLHF.

In DNA form, the CDR3 reads TGTGCCAGTAGTATAGCGGCGGAGAACACTGAAGCTTTCTTT. It is translated as CASSIAAENTEAFF. The gene calls are TRBV19 and TRBJ1-1; D unresolved. This CDR3 comprises 14 residues. Germline-derived CDR1 and CDR2 are LNHDA and SQIVND (reference sequence). V was shortened by 1 base and J by 1 base, with 7 bases between the two germline ends.

Only a few counts were recorded for this clone. The chain joins TRBV19 to TRBJ2-2; TRBD2 agrees at 9 bases. This CDR3 has 17 amino acids. Germline CDR1 LNHDA, CDR2 SQIVND (reference sequence). V shed 7 bases and J 7 bases; nucleotides not matched to a gene: 16. This CDR3 is CASKHRELAGTRGELFF. In DNA, the CDR3 is TGTGCCAGTAAACACCGGGAACTAGCGGGCACCCGCGGGGAGCTGTTTTTT.

V usage is TRBV27 and J usage is TRBJ1-5; the D gene is possibly TRBD1 (5 bases). The length of the CDR3 is 16 residues. Germline lookup yields CDR1 MNHEY and CDR2 SMNVEV (reference sequence). With 2 bases removed from V and 0 bases from J, the gap between germline ends came to 11 bases. CDR3 nucleotides: TGTGCCAGCAGTTTAGTAGGGGCCGTTAGCAATCAGCCCCAGCATTTT. Translating gives CASSLVGAVSNQPQHF.

The chain carries TRBV19 and TRBJ2-2; 7 bases map to TRBD1. The CDR3 is 15 amino acids. V lost 8 bases and J lost 4; bases outside the gene matches: 10. Germline assignment: CDR1 LNHDA and CDR2 SQIVND (reference sequence). Here the CDR3 reads CASSPGQSFTGELFF. The CDR3 coding sequence is TGTGCCAGTTCCCCGGGACAGAGCTTCACCGGGGAGCTGTTTTTT.

The V gene is TRBV6-2 or TRBV6-3, the J gene TRBJ1-5, with no clear D. Deletions cut 2 bases from V and 9 bases from J, with 20 bases between. There are 16 residues in the CDR3. Germline loops: CDR1 MNHEY, CDR2 SVGEGT. This CDR3 reads CASSYTTGGLMRPQHF. For the CDR3, the DNA is TGTGCCAGCAGTTACACGACTGGAGGGCTGATGAGGCCCCAGCATTTT.

CDR3: CASSQDNLAGGPDTQYF. The CDR3 DNA reads as TGTGCCAGCAGCCAAGATAATTTAGCGGGGGGGCCGGATACGCAGTATTTT. This chain links TRBV3-1 (or the pseudogene TRBV3-2) with TRBJ2-3; TRBD2 matches at 11 bases. V shed 0 bases and J 6 bases; nucleotides not matched to a gene: 8. The CDR3 consists of 17 residues. Germline lookup yields CDR1 LGHDT and CDR2 YNNKEL (reference sequence).

V usage is TRBV4-2 and J usage is TRBJ2-7, with 11 nucleotides matching TRBD2. The CDR3 spans 20 residues. In germline, CDR1 is LGHNA, CDR2 YNFKEQ. The junction had 13 bases not matched to a gene; V was cut back by 0 bases and J by 0 bases. The CDR3 protein is CASSQDGGLAAILLSYEQYF. The CDR3 DNA sequence: TGTGCCAGCAGCCAAGATGGGGGACTAGCGGCAATCTTACTCTCCTACGAGCAGTACTTC.

The chain employs TRBV9 and TRBJ2-7; 7 bases agree with TRBD2. CDR1 is SGDLS, CDR2 YYNGEE, per germline. V was pared by 4 bases and J by 2 bases, with 9 bases of the junction left unmatched. This CDR3 contains 15 residues. Here the CDR3 reads CASSPREEKTYEQYF. The CDR3, as DNA: TGTGCCAGCAGCCCCCGGGAGGAGAAGACCTACGAGCAGTACTTC.

The rearrangement joins TRBV9 to TRBJ1-2; 8 bases map to TRBD1. The CDR3 has 15 residues. The germline CDR1 and CDR2 sequences are SGDLS and YYNGEE. J was trimmed by 4 bases and V by 4 bases; bases with no gene match: 9. In DNA, the CDR3 is TGTGCCAGCAGCACCGGACAGGGTGTCGGCTATGGCTACACCTTC. Its protein product is CASSTGQGVGYGYTF.

The gene calls are TRBV6-6 and TRBJ1-1, with 7 bases matching TRBD1. Trimming took 5 bases from V and 11 from J; bases not matched to a gene: 8. The germline gives CDR1 MNHNY, CDR2 SVGAGI (reference sequence). The CDR3 runs to 12 residues. In DNA, the CDR3 is TGTGCCAGCAGTCGTACAGGGGAAACGGCTTTCTTT. It is translated as CASSRTGETAFF.

V gene TRBV30 combines with J gene TRBJ1-4; D call uncertain. The germline V and J ends were trimmed by 0 bases and 6 bases, with 8 bases remaining between them. The CDR3 spans 13 residues. Germline V gene lookup returns CDR1 GTSNPN and CDR2 SVGIG (reference sequence). CDR3 coding DNA: TGTGCCTGGAGTGTACAGTGGGATGAAAAACTGTTTTTT. Encoded protein: CAWSVQWDEKLFF.

In its sample, this clone was seen a few times. The chain employs TRBV13 and TRBJ1-1; 8 nucleotides line up with TRBD1. CDR1 and CDR2 from the germline V gene are PRHDT and FYEKMQ (reference sequence). V shed 5 bases and J 4 bases; nucleotides not matched to a gene: 3. There are 13 residues in the CDR3. The CDR3 region is CASSRDRRTEAFF. In nucleotides, the CDR3 is TGTGCCAGCAGCCGGGACAGGCGCACTGAAGCTTTCTTT.